These T cell receptor beta chains were read from a single sample in a study of blood T cell repertoires in COVID-19. Data came from immunoSEQ multiplex PCR; TCRdb stores just in-frame clones and leaves some out. This table holds a few hundred thousand clones, under 85% found once. The sequencing input was PBMCs or T cells enriched from blood (not recorded which). The source is a woman between 50 and 59 years old who had recovered from COVID-19. Both conserved end residues are part of each CDR3. D genes are given only for firm matches. Rows give clone size only sometimes, using once, few, many, or a class for an expanded clone.

size,J,D,V,DNA,CDR3
NA,TRBJ2-1,NA,TRBV20-1,TGCAGTGCTAGTGGGGGGCCGGTCTATGAGCAGTTCTTC,CSASGGPVYEQFF
NA,TRBJ1-2,NA,TRBV7-2,TGTGCCAGCAGCTTTGGCAGGGACTATGGCTACACCTTC,CASSFGRDYGYTF
NA,TRBJ1-2,TRBD1,TRBV18,TGTGCCAGCTCACCCGAGGACAGGGCGGTTTATGGCTACACCTTC,CASSPEDRAVYGYTF
NA,TRBJ2-1,NA,TRBV3-1/TRBV3-2,TGTGCCAGCAGCCCCGATACGGGAGAATGGAATGAGCAGTTCTTC,CASSPDTGEWNEQFF
NA,TRBJ2-7,NA,TRBV29-1,TGCAGTGTACAGGGAAGGGGGACCTACGAGCAGTACTTC,CSVQGRGTYEQYF
NA,TRBJ2-6,TRBD1,TRBV19,TGTGCCAGTAGCGACGGGACAGGGGCTGGGGCCAACGTCCTGACTTTC,CASSDGTGAGANVLTF
NA,TRBJ1-4,TRBD1,TRBV7-9,TGTGCCAGCAGCCCGCGGACAGGGAGTGAAAAACTGTTTTTT,CASSPRTGSEKLFF
NA,TRBJ2-1,NA,TRBV9,TGTGCCAGCAGCGCCAGGACATTTGGCTACAATGAGCAGTTCTTC,CASSARTFGYNEQFF
NA,TRBJ1-1,NA,TRBV10-3,TGTGCCATCAGCCCATACAGGGAGAACACTGAAGCTTTCTTT,CAISPYRENTEAFF
once,TRBJ1-2,NA,TRBV5-6,TGTGCCAGCAGCTTGAAGAACGGGAACTATGGCTACACCTTC,CASSLKNGNYGYTF
few,TRBJ2-2,NA,TRBV13,TGTGCCAGCAGCTCCTCGTCTACAGGGAGAACCGGGGAGCTGTTTTTT,CASSSSSTGRTGELFF
NA,TRBJ2-1,TRBD2,TRBV4-2,TGTGCCAGCAGCCGGACTGGGACTAGCGGGAGGGCCTCGAATGAGCAGTTCTTC,CASSRTGTSGRASNEQFF
NA,TRBJ2-7,TRBD2,TRBV6-5,TGTGCCAGCAGTTATCGGACTAGCGCTAACTACGAGCAGTACTTC,CASSYRTSANYEQYF
once,TRBJ2-7,NA,TRBV10-3,TGTGCCATCAGTGAGGGGCACGAGCAGTACTTC,CAISEGHEQYF
NA,TRBJ2-1,NA,TRBV3-1/TRBV3-2,TGTGCCAGCAGCAAAGCGGCAGGCTCCTACAATGAGCAGTTCTTC,CASSKAAGSYNEQFF
NA,TRBJ1-4,TRBD1,TRBV19,TGTGCCAGTAGTGTCGGGGACAGATTTAATGAAAAACTGTTTTTT,CASSVGDRFNEKLFF
NA,TRBJ2-1,NA,TRBV11-3,TGTGCCAGCAGTGAGGGGGGGGTCTCCTACAATGAGCAGTTCTTC,CASSEGGVSYNEQFF
NA,TRBJ2-7,NA,TRBV6-6,TGTGCCAGCAGCGGGACATCTTCCTACGAGCAGTACTTC,CASSGTSSYEQYF
NA,TRBJ1-4,NA,TRBV18,TGTGCCAGCTCACCACCACGGTCAAATGAAAAACTGTTTTTT,CASSPPRSNEKLFF
NA,TRBJ1-4,NA,TRBV4-3,TGCGCCAGCAGCCAAGTAGGAACAGTAGACGAAAAACTGTTTTTT,CASSQVGTVDEKLFF
NA,TRBJ2-7,NA,TRBV4-1,TGCGCCAGCAGCCAAGGGCCCCCTAGGCCTCTTGGTGACGAGCAGTACTTC,CASSQGPPRPLGDEQYF
NA,TRBJ1-5,NA,TRBV7-2,TGTGCCAGCAGCCAATACAGGGCTGACCAGCCCCAGCATTTT,CASSQYRADQPQHF
NA,TRBJ1-2,TRBD1,TRBV5-1,TGCGCCAGCAGCTTGGGGCCCGACAGGGTGGACTATGGCTACACCTTC,CASSLGPDRVDYGYTF
NA,TRBJ1-5,NA,TRBV18,TGTGCCAGCTCACCAACCCAGGGAAGCCAGCCCCAGCATTTT,CASSPTQGSQPQHF
once,TRBJ2-6,TRBD1,TRBV7-9,TGTGCCAGCAGCTCACGGACACTGGACAGGTCCGGGGCCAACGTCCTGACTTTC,CASSSRTLDRSGANVLTF
NA,TRBJ1-2,NA,TRBV30,TGTGCCTGGAGGGGGCAGGGGCTATCTAACTATGGCTACACCTTC,CAWRGQGLSNYGYTF
NA,TRBJ2-6,NA,TRBV6-2/TRBV6-3,TGTGCCAGCAGTTATATGTCTGGGGCCAACGTCCTGACTTTC,CASSYMSGANVLTF
few,TRBJ2-4,NA,TRBV3-1/TRBV3-2,TGTGCCAGCAGCTCGGGAGTCAAAAACATTCAGTACTTC,CASSSGVKNIQYF
NA,TRBJ1-1,NA,TRBV2,TGTGCCAGCAGTTCAGACACTGAAGCTTTCTTT,CASSSDTEAFF
NA,TRBJ2-7,TRBD2,TRBV7-2,TGTGCCAGCAGCCCCGGACTAGCCGGGTACGAGCAGTACTTC,CASSPGLAGYEQYF
NA,TRBJ2-5,NA,TRBV5-4,TGTGCCAGCAGCTCGACAGAGAAGGAGACCCAGTACTTC,CASSSTEKETQYF
once,TRBJ2-7,NA,TRBV7-9,TGTGCCAGCAGCTTATCCATGGGCGCACCCCTACGCGAGCAGTACTTC,CASSLSMGAPLREQYF
NA,TRBJ1-4,NA,TRBV18,TGTGCCAGCTCACCATTCGGGTCTCCCCAAAGGGAAAAACTGTTTTTT,CASSPFGSPQREKLFF
NA,TRBJ2-7,TRBD1,TRBV30,TGTGCCTGGAGTAAGGGGAGGACAGGGGCCTACGAGCAGTACTTC,CAWSKGRTGAYEQYF
NA,TRBJ2-7,NA,TRBV10-3,TGTGTCATCAGTGGAGGGGGGGAGACCTACGAGCAGTACTTC,CVISGGGETYEQYF
NA,TRBJ1-2,TRBD1,TRBV4-1,TGCGCCAGCAGCCAATGGGGGACAGGGCTCTATGGCTACACCTTC,CASSQWGTGLYGYTF
few,TRBJ2-2,NA,TRBV6-5,TGTGCCAGCAGTTTCGGGGGAAACACCGGGGAGCTGTTTTTT,CASSFGGNTGELFF
NA,TRBJ1-4,NA,TRBV13,TGTGCCAGCAGCTTAGTTGGCAGATCACATGCAACTAATGAAAAACTGTTTTTT,CASSLVGRSHATNEKLFF
NA,TRBJ2-5,NA,TRBV6-2/TRBV6-3,TGTGCCAGCAGTTTTACCGGTGGGACCCAGTACTTC,CASSFTGGTQYF
many,TRBJ1-3,NA,TRBV7-8,TGTGCCAGCAGCTCGCGTAACTCTGGAAACACCATATATTTT,CASSSRNSGNTIYF
few,TRBJ1-5,NA,TRBV19,TGTGCCAGTCAAGCCGGGGTGGTCAATCAGCCCCAGCATTTT,CASQAGVVNQPQHF
NA,TRBJ1-6,NA,TRBV5-1,TGCGCCAGCAGCTTGGGAAGGGGGGGGATGGATTCACCCCTCCACTTT,CASSLGRGGMDSPLHF
NA,TRBJ1-1,NA,TRBV27,TGTGCCAGCAGTTTACGAACGAGAGGCACTGAAGCTTTCTTT,CASSLRTRGTEAFF
NA,TRBJ2-1,TRBD2,TRBV9,TGTGCCAGCAGCGAAGTAGCGGGTCCTTACAATGAGCAGTTCTTC,CASSEVAGPYNEQFF
NA,TRBJ2-7,TRBD2,TRBV5-1,TGCGCCAGCAGTGTCGGGTCGAGCGGGAGGTTCGACGAGCAGTACTTC,CASSVGSSGRFDEQYF
NA,TRBJ1-1,NA,TRBV3-1/TRBV3-2,TGTGCCAGCAGCCAAGGCCAGGTGAACACTGAAGCTTTCTTT,CASSQGQVNTEAFF
NA,TRBJ1-1,TRBD1,TRBV7-3,TGTGCCAGCAGCAGTGGACAGGGGGCGGGAGAAGCTTTCTTT,CASSSGQGAGEAFF
NA,TRBJ1-6,TRBD1,TRBV5-4,TGTGCCAGCAGCACCCGCCTTTCTGCCCGGGACAGGTTTTATTCACCCCTCCACTTT,CASSTRLSARDRFYSPLHF
NA,TRBJ1-2,TRBD1,TRBV28,TGTGCCAGCAGTGTACAGGGGAGGTTGCGCGGCTACACCTTC,CASSVQGRLRGYTF
NA,TRBJ2-2,NA,TRBV6-6,TGTGCCAGCAGTTTGCTCGGAGCTGTCAGCGGGGAGCTGTTTTTT,CASSLLGAVSGELFF
NA,TRBJ2-7,NA,TRBV6-2/TRBV6-3,TGTGCCAGCAGTTACTCGGTTATTGCCGGGGGCTACGAGCAGTACTTC,CASSYSVIAGGYEQYF
NA,TRBJ1-2,NA,TRBV9,TGTGCCAGCAGCGTAGCTTCGGTGAACTATGGCTACACCTTC,CASSVASVNYGYTF
NA,TRBJ1-2,NA,TRBV28,TGTGCCAGCAGTTCGGGACACCCACCTCACTATGGCTACACCTTC,CASSSGHPPHYGYTF
NA,TRBJ1-2,NA,TRBV20-1,TGCAGTGCTAGAGATGAGCTTGGCTACACCTTC,CSARDELGYTF
NA,TRBJ1-2,TRBD1,TRBV6-5,TGTGCCAGCAGTAGACGGACAGGGGCGATCTATGGCTACACCTTC,CASSRRTGAIYGYTF
NA,TRBJ2-3,TRBD2,TRBV30,TGTGCCTGGAGCGGGACCCTTCTAGCGGGGACTACAGATACGCAGTATTTT,CAWSGTLLAGTTDTQYF
NA,TRBJ2-7,NA,TRBV7-9,TGTGCCAGCAGCCTGGGGGCCAGTTACTACGAGCAGTACTTC,CASSLGASYYEQYF
NA,TRBJ1-1,NA,TRBV18,TGTGCCAGCTCACCAGCCCCTACGGGGACTGAAGCTTTCTTT,CASSPAPTGTEAFF
NA,TRBJ1-4,NA,TRBV4-1,TGCGCCAGCAGCCAAGTCCGCGGTGAAAAACTGTTTTTT,CASSQVRGEKLFF